This T cell receptor beta chain was sequenced in a study of T cell changes during pregnancy in multiple sclerosis. Method: immunoSEQ multiplex PCR; TCRdb's copy keeps in-frame clones and lacks some. Of approximately 40,000 clones in the sample, 75% to 95% were seen once. This clone was observed a handful of times. Per the germline V gene, CDR1 is SGHRS and CDR2 is YFSETQ. V dropped 4 bases and J dropped 2; count of bases not matched to a gene: 9. The CDR3 length is 15 residues. The chain is built from TRBV5-1 and TRBJ2-7, with 7 bases identical to TRBD2. This receptor was taken from a female donor with multiple sclerosis, enrolled in a pregnancy study. This sample comprised CD8+ T cells from peripheral blood mononuclear cells, obtained after pregnancy. CDR3 region: CASSPRGEVTYEQYF. CDR3 bases: TGCGCCAGCAGCCCTCGGGGGGAGGTAACCTACGAGCAGTACTTC.